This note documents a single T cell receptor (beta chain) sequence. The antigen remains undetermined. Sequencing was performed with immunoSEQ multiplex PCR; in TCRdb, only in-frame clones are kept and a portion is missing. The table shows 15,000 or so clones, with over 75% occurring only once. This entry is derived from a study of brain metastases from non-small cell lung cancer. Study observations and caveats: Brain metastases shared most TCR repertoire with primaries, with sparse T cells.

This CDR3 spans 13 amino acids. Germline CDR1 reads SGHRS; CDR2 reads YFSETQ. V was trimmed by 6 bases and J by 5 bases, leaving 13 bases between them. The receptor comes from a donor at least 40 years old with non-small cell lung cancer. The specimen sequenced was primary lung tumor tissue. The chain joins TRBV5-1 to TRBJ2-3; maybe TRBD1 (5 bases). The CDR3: CASKGLVGDTQYF. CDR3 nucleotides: TGCGCCAGCAAGGGGCTAGTAGGAGATACGCAGTATTTT.